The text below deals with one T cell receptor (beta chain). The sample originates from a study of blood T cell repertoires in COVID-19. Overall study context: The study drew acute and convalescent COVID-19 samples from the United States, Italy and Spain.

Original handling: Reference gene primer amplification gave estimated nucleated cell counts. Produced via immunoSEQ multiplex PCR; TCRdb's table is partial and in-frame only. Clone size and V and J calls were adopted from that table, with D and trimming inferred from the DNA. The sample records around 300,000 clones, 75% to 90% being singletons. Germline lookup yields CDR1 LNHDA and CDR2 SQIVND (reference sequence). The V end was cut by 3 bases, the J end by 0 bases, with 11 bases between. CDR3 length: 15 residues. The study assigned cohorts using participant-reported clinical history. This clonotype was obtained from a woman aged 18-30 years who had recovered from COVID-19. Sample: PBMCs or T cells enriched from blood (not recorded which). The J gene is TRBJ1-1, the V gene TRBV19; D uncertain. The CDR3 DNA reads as TGTGCCAGTAGTATCGCGGCAGAAGTGAACACTGAAGCTTTCTTT. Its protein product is CASSIAAEVNTEAFF.